These T cell receptor beta chains were read from a single sample in a study of Ad26.COV2.S vaccination and SARS-CoV-2 variants. TCRdb's copy holds only in-frame clones and misses some; the assay was immunoSEQ multiplex PCR. Of more than 150,000 clones listed, roughly 87% are singletons. The sample consisted of peripheral blood, taken after recovery from COVID-19. The receptors stem from a human donor who had recovered from COVID-19. The CDR3 runs from the conserved cysteine through the conserved F or W. A D gene is named only where the DNA matches it firmly. For some rows the clone size is stated as once, few or many, or as a class when expanded; others skip it.

j_call clone_size v_call d_call cdr3_nt cdr3_aa
TRBJ2-1 . TRBV9 . TGTGCCAGCATCCTATCCTGGTTCTACTCCTACAATGAGCAGTTCTTC CASILSWFYSYNEQFF
TRBJ2-3 . TRBV30 TRBD1 TGTGCCTGGAGTGTACGACAGGGGTTGGCAGATACGCAGTATTTT CAWSVRQGLADTQYF
TRBJ2-3 . TRBV5-1 . TGCGCCAGCAGCTCGGGACACTCTTCTGTGGATACGCAGTATTTT CASSSGHSSVDTQYF
TRBJ2-7 . TRBV29-1 TRBD1 TGCAGCGTGTTAGGTGACAGGGGGTTCTACGAGCAGTACTTC CSVLGDRGFYEQYF
TRBJ2-1 . TRBV14 . TGTGCCAGCAGCCAAGTCTTCATTGACAATGAGCAGTTCTTC CASSQVFIDNEQFF
TRBJ1-3 . TRBV7-7 . TGTGCTAGCAGCTTTGGCGGCGCTTTCTCTGGAAACACCATATATTTT CASSFGGAFSGNTIYF
TRBJ1-5 . TRBV7-8 . TGTGCCAGCAGCGACATAGGGGGTGATGATCAGCCCCAGCATTTT CASSDIGGDDQPQHF
TRBJ1-2 . TRBV19 TRBD1 TGTGCCAGTAGTCCCCTTTCCGGGACAGGGTACGGCTACACCTTC CASSPLSGTGYGYTF
TRBJ2-1 . TRBV30 TRBD2 TGTGCCTGGAGTCAGCGGGGGGGCCTGGACAATGAGCAGTTCTTC CAWSQRGGLDNEQFF
TRBJ2-7 few TRBV18 TRBD1 TGTGCCAGCTCCCGTGCTCTACCTGGACAGGGGGCGCAGGGGCAGTACTTC CASSRALPGQGAQGQYF
TRBJ2-7 . TRBV28 TRBD1 TGTGCCAGCAGTGGGGACAGAGGCTACGAGCAGTACTTC CASSGDRGYEQYF
TRBJ2-5 once TRBV3-1/TRBV3-2 TRBD2 TGTGCCAGCAGCCCAAATAGGGGCTTGACTAGCGGGGGTCAACAAGAGACCCAGTACTTC CASSPNRGLTSGGQQETQYF
TRBJ2-7 . TRBV14 . TGTGCCAGCAGCATCGCATACGAGCAGTACTTC CASSIAYEQYF
TRBJ1-2 . TRBV3-1/TRBV3-2 TRBD1 TGTGCCAGCAGCCTAGGACAGGGGCGAGCCTATGGCTACACCTTC CASSLGQGRAYGYTF
TRBJ2-5 . TRBV7-3 . TGTGCCAGCAGCTTAACGGCGTCCTCGCCAGAGACCCAGTACTTC CASSLTASSPETQYF
TRBJ1-3 . TRBV19 TRBD1 TGTGCCAGCGCCAAGGGGGCTGGTGGAAACACCATATATTTT CASAKGAGGNTIYF
TRBJ2-5 . TRBV5-1 TRBD2 TGCGCCAGCAGCTCTGGAGCGGGGGAGGAGACCCAGTACTTC CASSSGAGEETQYF
TRBJ2-3 . TRBV6-6 TRBD2 TGTGCCAGCCTGACTAGCGGGAGCACAGATACGCAGTATTTT CASLTSGSTDTQYF
TRBJ2-5 . TRBV10-3 TRBD2 TGTGCCATCAGTGAGTCCCTAGCGGGGGGGAGACAAGAGACCCAGTACTTC CAISESLAGGRQETQYF
TRBJ1-3 . TRBV4-2 . TGTGCCAGCAGCGTTGTCGGAAGCTCTGGAAACACCATATATTTT CASSVVGSSGNTIYF
TRBJ2-7 . TRBV5-6 TRBD1 TGTGCCAGCAGCGGGGGACAGACCTTTTACGAGCAGTACTTC CASSGGQTFYEQYF
TRBJ2-3 . TRBV5-1 TRBD2 TGCGCCAGTACACCTTTAGCGGGGCATTATACAGATACGCAGTATTTT CASTPLAGHYTDTQYF
TRBJ2-7 . TRBV7-9 . TGTGCCAGCAGCCCCGGCTACGAGCAGTACTTC CASSPGYEQYF
TRBJ2-5 . TRBV11-2 TRBD2 TGTGCCAGCAGCTCCCTAGCGGGAAGGGAAGAGACCCAGTACTTC CASSSLAGREETQYF
TRBJ1-6 . TRBV9 TRBD1 TGTGCCAGCAGCGTGGGTAGACAGGGGAATAATTCACCCCTCCACTTT CASSVGRQGNNSPLHF
TRBJ1-5 . TRBV19 TRBD1 TGTGCCACCCGGACAGGCAGTCAGCCCCAGCATTTT CATRTGSQPQHF
TRBJ2-7 once TRBV7-2 . TGTGCCAGCAGCTTCCTTGGGTGGGGGGTGTCCTACGAGCAGTACTTC CASSFLGWGVSYEQYF
TRBJ1-1 once TRBV10-3 . TGTGCCATCAGTGACCGGGGTGAAGCTTTCTTT CAISDRGEAFF
TRBJ2-7 . TRBV19 TRBD1 TGTGCCAGTACCAGGACAGGGGGCTTGGGCGAGCAGTACTTC CASTRTGGLGEQYF
TRBJ1-1 . TRBV19 TRBD1 TGTGCCAGTAGTATAGATGGGACAGGATGGAACACTGAAGCTTTCTTT CASSIDGTGWNTEAFF
TRBJ2-7 once TRBV10-2 TRBD2 TGCGCCAGCAGTGAGGGGCGGGAGGGTCTCTACGAGCAGTACTTC CASSEGREGLYEQYF
TRBJ2-7 once TRBV5-4 . TGTGCCAGCAGCTTGGAGCGAAACTACGAGCAGTACTTC CASSLERNYEQYF
TRBJ2-5 . TRBV2 TRBD2 TGTGCCAGCAGTGAAGCTAGCGGGTACCAAGAGACCCAGTACTTC CASSEASGYQETQYF
TRBJ1-5 . TRBV7-2 . TGTGCCAGCAGCTTAGAAGGTCCCGGAGGGGGCAATCAGCCCCAGCATTTT CASSLEGPGGGNQPQHF
TRBJ2-5 . TRBV6-1 . TGTGCCAGCAGTGAAGTCAAGGGAGGAGGACGAGAGACCCAGTACTTC CASSEVKGGGRETQYF
TRBJ1-2 . TRBV6-5 . TGTGCCACAGGGAGAGGGGGGCACTATGGCTACACCTTC CATGRGGHYGYTF
TRBJ1-2 . TRBV19 . TGTGCCAGTAGTGTCGCGCCGACCGGGGGAGACTATGGCTACACCTTC CASSVAPTGGDYGYTF
TRBJ2-3 . TRBV7-3 . TGTGCCAGCAGCGAGGCCGTGCACACAGATACGCAGTATTTT CASSEAVHTDTQYF
TRBJ1-3 . TRBV7-6 . TGTGCCAGCAGCTTAGGGCAGGAGCCTGGAAACACCATATATTTT CASSLGQEPGNTIYF
TRBJ2-3 . TRBV10-3 . TGTGCCATCAGGGGGACCAGCACAGATACGCAGTATTTT CAIRGTSTDTQYF
TRBJ1-1 few TRBV12-3/TRBV12-4 . TGTGCCAGCACCCTGAGTAGGGGAAAAGCTTTCTTT CASTLSRGKAFF
TRBJ1-5 . TRBV9 . TGTGCCAGCAGCGGAGGGACACCCGATCAGCCCCAGCATTTT CASSGGTPDQPQHF
TRBJ1-2 . TRBV2 TRBD1 TGTGCCAGCAGGACAGGGTCCCCTGGCTACACCTTC CASRTGSPGYTF
TRBJ2-2 . TRBV5-4 TRBD2 TGTGCCAGCAGCTTGGAGGCTAGCGGGAGAGGGCGCGGGGAGCTGTTTTTT CASSLEASGRGRGELFF
TRBJ1-3 once TRBV3-1/TRBV3-2 . TGTGCCAGCAGCCAAGGGACAGACCTCTTACCGATCTCTGGAAACACCATATATTTT CASSQGTDLLPISGNTIYF
TRBJ1-3 . TRBV5-1 . TGCGCCAGCAGCTCAAGAGGGAGCTCTGGAAACACCATATATTTT CASSSRGSSGNTIYF